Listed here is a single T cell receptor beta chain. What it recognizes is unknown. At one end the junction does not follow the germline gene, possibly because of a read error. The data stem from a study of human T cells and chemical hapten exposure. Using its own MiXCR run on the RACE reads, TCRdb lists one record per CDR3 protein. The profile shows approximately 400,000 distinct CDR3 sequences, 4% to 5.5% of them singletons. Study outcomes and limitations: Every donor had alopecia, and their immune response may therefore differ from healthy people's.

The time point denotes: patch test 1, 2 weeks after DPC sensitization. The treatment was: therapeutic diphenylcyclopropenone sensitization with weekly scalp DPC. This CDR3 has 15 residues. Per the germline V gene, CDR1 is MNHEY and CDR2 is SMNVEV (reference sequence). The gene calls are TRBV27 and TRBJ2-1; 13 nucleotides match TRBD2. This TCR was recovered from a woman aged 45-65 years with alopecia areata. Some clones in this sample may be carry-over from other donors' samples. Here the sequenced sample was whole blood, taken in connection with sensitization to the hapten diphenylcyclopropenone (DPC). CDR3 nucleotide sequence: TGTGCCAGCAGATGGACTAGCGGGAGATTCGATGAGCATTTCTTC. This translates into CASRWTSGRFDEHFF.